Described below is a single T cell receptor (beta chain) sequence and its context. This clonotype showed up many times. This receptor's antigen is unknown. Base qualities were left out, and no much larger clone turns up one base away. The treatment or condition label, as the study defines it: live attenuated yellow fever vaccine strain. PBMCs were isolated from peripheral blood using a standard Ficoll-Paque protocol. Dynabeads CD4 and CD8 positive selection kits were used to isolate the CD4 and CD8 T-cell fractions. TriZol was used to extract RNA from bulk PBMCs, CD4 and CD8 fractions, and dextramer-positive and dextramer-negative fractions. Per the germline V gene, SGHTA is the CDR1 and FQGNSA is the CDR2. V ends up 1 base short and J 2 bases short, with an unmatched junction base count of 3. There are 15 amino acids in the CDR3, from cysteine to phenylalanine inclusive. The entry retains the CDR3 DNA only, 45 bases that are in frame from base 1.

This specimen comes from a study of T cells after yellow fever vaccination (dated by TCRdb to between 2019 and 2020). Regarding the research as a whole: The SMART-Seq v4 Ultra Low Input RNA kit was used to prepare libraries from fractions with low cell numbers. To follow T-cell clones before and after primary and booster YFV17D yellow fever vaccination, bulk TCR alpha and beta repertoires were sequenced over time. Two healthy male donors made up the cohort, one aged 18 to 30 years and the other aged 30 to 39 years. Blood samples were taken at several timepoints before and after primary and secondary immunization, and bulk PBMC replicates and cell subsets were isolated.

Results the study describes overall, beyond this receptor: Most clones expanded after primary vaccination (around 96% of CD4 and roughly 91% of CD8) were re-detected after the booster, suggesting that broad memory maintenance occurred. Because the study included only a couple of donors, the extent to which the findings can be generalized is limited. Because abundant contaminating clonotypes from the bulk population could be contained in FACS-sorted repertoires, computational filtering was required. Compared with the primary T-cell response, the secondary T-cell response was faster but weaker, reaching its peak on day 5 rather than on day 15. A small share of clonotypes was detected in both CD4 and CD8 compartments, with the overlap likely arising from convergent recombination.

Synthesis of TCR cDNA relied on 5'RACE template switching, a step that introduced a universal primer site along with unique molecular identifiers. Priming of cDNA synthesis was performed from both the TCR alpha and TCR beta constant segments. Two PCR steps were used to amplify libraries, with sample barcodes and sequencing adapters being added in the second step. Libraries were sequenced on Illumina HiSeq 2500 (2x100 bp) or NovaSeq (2x150 bp). Per the source publication's procedure: MIGEC handled demultiplexing of reads and collapsing into UMI consensus sequences, while MiXCR performed V(D)J alignment. Clonotypes responding to the vaccine were identified with edgeR on replicate PBMC samples, with the criteria of FDR below 0.01 and a log2 fold change above 5 up to day 15. CD4 or CD8 identity was assigned to each bulk clonotype according to whether the clonotype was present at higher abundance in the sequenced CD4 repertoire or the sequenced CD8 repertoire. In-frame beta chains were kept once TCRdb had trimmed the public reads at Q25 with fastp and called clones with MiXCR. Each CDR3 protein gets just one entry, which takes the most common genes and DNA from the rows behind it. The V and J calls and clone size are TCRdb's, not the authors'. The sample data list under 150,000 distinct CDR3 sequences, and 7.7% of these were observed just once. About 0.73% of the sample is in the top ten clones.

Source: CD4+ T cells sorted from PBMCs, taken 5 days after the yellow fever booster vaccination. The clonotype originates from a man aged 30 to 45 who received the YFV17D yellow fever vaccine. The sequence is built from TRBV7-2 and TRBJ2-7, with TRBD1 identical over 9 junction bases. The CDR3 protein sequence reads: CASSLDRGLTYEQYF. The base sequence is TGTGCCAGCAGCTTAGACAGGGGGCTCACCTACGAGCAGTACTTC.